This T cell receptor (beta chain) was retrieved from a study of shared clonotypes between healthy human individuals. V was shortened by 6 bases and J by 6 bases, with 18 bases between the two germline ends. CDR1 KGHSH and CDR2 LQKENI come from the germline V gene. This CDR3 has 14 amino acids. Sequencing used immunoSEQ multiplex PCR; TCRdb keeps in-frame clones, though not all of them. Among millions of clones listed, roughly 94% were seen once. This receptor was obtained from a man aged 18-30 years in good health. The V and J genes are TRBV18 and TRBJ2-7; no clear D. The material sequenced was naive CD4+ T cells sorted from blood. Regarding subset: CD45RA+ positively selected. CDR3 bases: TGTGCCAGCTCTACCATAGGTGGCGAAAGCGAGCAGTACTTC. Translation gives CASSTIGGESEQYF.